These T cell receptor beta chains were read from a single sample in a study of T cell responses to AZD1222 COVID-19 vaccine. The protocol was immunoSEQ multiplex PCR, while the TCRdb copy is restricted to in-frame clones and leaves out a portion. The sample yields 86,000 or so clones, roughly 90% seen once. The material sequenced was peripheral blood, taken on day 0 of AZD1222 vaccination. The receptors originated from an adult in good health. Each CDR3 is given with its conserved first and last residue. D genes are given only for firm matches. Where a row states a size, it is once, few, many or the class of an expanded clone; other rows omit it.

CDR3 protein	CDR3 DNA	V gene	clone size	J gene	D gene
CASSQDGGALGNTIYF	TGCGCCAGCAGCCAAGACGGGGGGGCGTTGGGAAACACCATATATTTT	TRBV4-1	-	TRBJ1-3	-
CASSSGTGLGETQYF	TGTGCCAGCAGCTCCGGGACAGGGCTCGGGGAGACCCAGTACTTC	TRBV7-3	-	TRBJ2-5	TRBD1
CASSLPGTGNEKLFF	TGTGCCAGCAGCCTACCGGGGACAGGGAACGAAAAACTGTTTTTT	TRBV2	-	TRBJ1-4	TRBD1
CASSESIGFAQPQHF	TGCGCCAGCAGTGAGTCGATAGGGTTTGCTCAGCCCCAGCATTTT	TRBV10-2	-	TRBJ1-5	-
CASSRPGGANTEAFF	TGTGCCAGTAGTCGTCCCGGGGGCGCGAACACTGAAGCTTTCTTT	TRBV19	-	TRBJ1-1	-
CASSLWGKGNQPQHF	TGTGCCAGCAGTTTATGGGGCAAAGGCAACCAGCCCCAGCATTTT	TRBV28	-	TRBJ1-5	-
CASSRRTGAQGVGDTF	TGTGCCAGCAGTCGACGTACCGGGGCACAGGGGGTGGGGGACACCTTC	TRBV2	-	TRBJ1-2	TRBD1
CASSPHGTGSSGELFF	TGTGCCAGCAGTCCACACGGGACAGGGTCCAGCGGGGAGCTGTTTTTT	TRBV28	-	TRBJ2-2	TRBD1
CASKFVDRAPYEQYF	TGTGCCAGCAAGTTCGTCGACAGGGCCCCCTACGAGCAGTACTTC	TRBV27	few	TRBJ2-7	TRBD1
CASSVVSKSTDTQYF	TGTGCCAGCAGCGTAGTTTCTAAAAGCACAGATACGCAGTATTTT	TRBV9	once	TRBJ2-3	-
CASSKVSGGNYEQYF	TGTGCCAGCAGCAAGGTCAGCGGGGGGAATTACGAGCAGTACTTC	TRBV5-4	-	TRBJ2-7	TRBD2
CASSASPSGNTIYF	TGCGCCAGCAGTGCGTCTCCCAGTGGAAACACCATATATTTT	TRBV10-1	-	TRBJ1-3	-
CASSERLNTEAFF	TGTGCCAGCAGTGAACGTCTGAACACTGAAGCTTTCTTT	TRBV6-1	-	TRBJ1-1	-
CASSVSQRGDATEAFF	TGTGCCAGCAGCGTATCGCAGAGAGGGGATGCCACTGAAGCTTTCTTT	TRBV9	medium-sized	TRBJ1-1	-
CASSPLWGRHTEAFF	TGTGCCAGCAGCCCGTTGTGGGGGAGGCACACTGAAGCTTTCTTT	TRBV14	-	TRBJ1-1	-
CASSKGTRTGNTIYF	TGTGCCAGCTCAAAAGGGACACGGACCGGAAACACCATATATTTT	TRBV18	-	TRBJ1-3	-
CASSEGALGEKLFF	TGTGCCAGCAGTGAGGGGGCGCTAGGAGAAAAACTGTTTTTT	TRBV2	-	TRBJ1-4	-
CASSLGGTGGETQYF	TGTGCCAGCAGCTTGGGCGGGACAGGGGGTGAGACCCAGTACTTC	TRBV7-2	-	TRBJ2-5	TRBD1
CASSSTASQETQYF	TGTGCCAGCAGTTCGACGGCCAGCCAAGAGACCCAGTACTTC	TRBV28	-	TRBJ2-5	-
CSVEDRGTGGGEQYF	TGCAGCGTTGAAGATCGGGGGACAGGGGGCGGCGAGCAGTACTTC	TRBV29-1	-	TRBJ2-7	TRBD1
CASSLLADRAGAFF	TGTGCCAGCAGCTTATTGGCCGACAGGGCAGGCGCTTTCTTT	TRBV7-2	-	TRBJ1-1	TRBD1
CASSLGGQGRGGYTF	TGTGCCAGCAGCTTGGGGGGACAGGGGAGGGGAGGCTACACCTTC	TRBV5-4	-	TRBJ1-2	TRBD1
CASRVAGNEQFF	TGTGCCAGCAGAGTAGCGGGGAACGAGCAGTTCTTC	TRBV12-3/TRBV12-4	-	TRBJ2-1	TRBD2
CASSKGQNTEAFF	TGTGCCAGCAGCAAAGGACAGAACACTGAAGCTTTCTTT	TRBV7-6	-	TRBJ1-1	-
CASSPESGEIQPQHF	TGTGCCAGCAGCCCCGAAAGCGGGGAAATCCAGCCCCAGCATTTT	TRBV7-6	once	TRBJ1-5	-
CASSLDLGNAYEQYF	TGTGCCAGCAGCTTAGATCTAGGAAACGCCTACGAGCAGTACTTC	TRBV11-2	once	TRBJ2-7	-
CASRPTSGTYNEQFF	TGTGCCAGCAGACCTACTAGCGGAACCTACAATGAGCAGTTCTTC	TRBV5-4	-	TRBJ2-1	TRBD2
CASSDAGEQFF	TGTGCCAGCAGCGATGCAGGGGAGCAGTTCTTC	TRBV9	-	TRBJ2-1	-
CASSFRGQGATEAFF	TGTGCCAGCAGTTTCAGGGGACAGGGGGCGACTGAAGCTTTCTTT	TRBV27	-	TRBJ1-1	TRBD1
CASSFLETEAFF	TGTGCCAGCAGTTTCCTTGAGACTGAAGCTTTCTTT	TRBV28	once	TRBJ1-1	-
CASSQGARQPQHF	TGTGCCAGCAGCCAAGGGGCGCGTCAGCCCCAGCATTTT	TRBV3-1/TRBV3-2	-	TRBJ1-5	-
CASSTSGNTIYF	TGTGCCAGTAGTACTTCAGGAAACACCATATATTTT	TRBV19	-	TRBJ1-3	-
CSASAGMGARRDTGELFF	TGCAGTGCTAGTGCCGGTATGGGGGCCCGGAGGGACACCGGGGAGCTGTTTTTT	TRBV20-1	-	TRBJ2-2	-
CASSPRMGSTIYF	TGTGCCAGCAGCCCCCGGATGGGGAGCACCATATATTTT	TRBV14	few	TRBJ1-3	-
CASSLLWTGANTGELFF	TGTGCCAGCAGTTTACTGTGGACTGGTGCAAACACCGGGGAGCTGTTTTTT	TRBV27	once	TRBJ2-2	-
CSGRSTDANYGYTF	TGCAGCGGACGGTCGACAGACGCTAACTATGGCTACACCTTC	TRBV29-1	-	TRBJ1-2	-
CSVPTGRGSYNEQFF	TGCAGCGTGCCGACTGGGCGGGGCTCCTACAATGAGCAGTTCTTC	TRBV29-1	-	TRBJ2-1	-
CASSLEAGNSYEQYF	TGTGCCAGCAGCTTGGAAGCAGGGAATTCCTACGAGCAGTACTTC	TRBV11-2	-	TRBJ2-7	-
CASSFGPAYGYTF	TGTGCCAGCAGTTTCGGTCCGGCCTATGGCTACACCTTC	TRBV12-3/TRBV12-4	-	TRBJ1-2	-
CASSANFYEQYF	TGTGCCAGCAGTGCCAACTTCTACGAGCAGTACTTC	TRBV2	-	TRBJ2-7	-
CASSYGRIDTQYF	TGTGCCAGCAGTTATGGGAGGATAGATACGCAGTATTTT	TRBV2	-	TRBJ2-3	-
CASSPTAGTEDGYTF	TGTGCCAGCAGTCCAACGGCCGGGACAGAGGATGGCTACACCTTC	TRBV27	-	TRBJ1-2	TRBD1